The clone carrying this T cell receptor beta chain has ten or more counts. PCR was performed a second time for about 7 to 12 cycles using a sample-barcoded 5' primer and a J-beta primer mix. TCRdb processed the 5' RACE reads anew with MiXCR; each CDR3 protein has one entry. The profile shows approximately 400,000 distinct CDR3 sequences, 45% to 65% of them singletons. The J segment lost 12 bases and the V segment lost 5 bases, leaving 12 bases of the junction unmatched. This CDR3 comprises 14 residues. CDR1 and CDR2 (germline): MNHEY, SVGAGI. These data belong to a study of blood T cells in healthy people across ages.

This clonotype originated in a man in his fifties or sixties in good health. The specimen was blood. The chain recombines TRBV6-5 with TRBJ2-1; 8 bases line up with TRBD2. Here the CDR3 reads CASSRGLASPRQFF. The DNA of the CDR3 is TGTGCCAGCAGTAGAGGACTAGCCAGCCCTCGGCAGTTCTTC.